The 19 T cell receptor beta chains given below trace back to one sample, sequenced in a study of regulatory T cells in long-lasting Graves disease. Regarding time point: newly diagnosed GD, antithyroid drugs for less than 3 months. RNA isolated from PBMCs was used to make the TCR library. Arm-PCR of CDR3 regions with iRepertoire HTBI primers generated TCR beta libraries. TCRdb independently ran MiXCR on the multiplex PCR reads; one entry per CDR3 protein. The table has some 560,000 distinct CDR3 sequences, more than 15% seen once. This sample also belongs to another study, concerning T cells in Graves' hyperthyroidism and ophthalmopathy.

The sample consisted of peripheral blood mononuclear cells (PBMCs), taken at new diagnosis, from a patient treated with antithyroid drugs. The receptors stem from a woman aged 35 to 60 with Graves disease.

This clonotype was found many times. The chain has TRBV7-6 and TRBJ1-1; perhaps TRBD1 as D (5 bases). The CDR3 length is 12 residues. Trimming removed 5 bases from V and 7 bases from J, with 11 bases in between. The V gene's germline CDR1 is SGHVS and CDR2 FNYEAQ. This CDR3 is CASSPQGVEAFF. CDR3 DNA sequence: TGTGCCAGCAGCCCTCAGGGAGTTGAAGCTTTCTTT.

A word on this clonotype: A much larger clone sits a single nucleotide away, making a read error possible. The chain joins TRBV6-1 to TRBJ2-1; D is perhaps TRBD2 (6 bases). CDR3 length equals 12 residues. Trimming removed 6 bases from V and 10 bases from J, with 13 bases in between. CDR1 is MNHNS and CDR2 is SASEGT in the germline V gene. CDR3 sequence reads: CASRGLIYEQFF. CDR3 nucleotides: TGTGCCAGCAGGGGACTGATCTACGAGCAGTTCTTC.

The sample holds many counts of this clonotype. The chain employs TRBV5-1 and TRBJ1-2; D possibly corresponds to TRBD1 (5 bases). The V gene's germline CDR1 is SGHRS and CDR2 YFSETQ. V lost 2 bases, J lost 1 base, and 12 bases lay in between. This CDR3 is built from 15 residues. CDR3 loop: CASSFGGGGNYGYTF. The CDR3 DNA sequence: TGCGCCAGCAGCTTCGGGGGTGGAGGTAACTATGGCTACACCTTC. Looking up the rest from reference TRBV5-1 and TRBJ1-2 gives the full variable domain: KAGVTQTPRYLIKTRGQQVTLSCSPISGHRSVSWYQQTPGQGLQFLFEYFSETQRNKGNFPGRFSGRQFSNSRSEMNVSTLELGDSALYLCASSFGGGGNYGYTFGSGTRLTVV.

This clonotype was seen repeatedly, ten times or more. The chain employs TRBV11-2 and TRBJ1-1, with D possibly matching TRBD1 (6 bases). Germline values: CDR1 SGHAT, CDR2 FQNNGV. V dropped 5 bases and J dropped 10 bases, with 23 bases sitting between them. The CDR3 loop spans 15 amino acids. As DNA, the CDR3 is TGTGCCAGCAGCCCTAGGGGGGGGCCTAGCGACGGAGCTTTCTTT. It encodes CASSPRGGPSDGAFF.

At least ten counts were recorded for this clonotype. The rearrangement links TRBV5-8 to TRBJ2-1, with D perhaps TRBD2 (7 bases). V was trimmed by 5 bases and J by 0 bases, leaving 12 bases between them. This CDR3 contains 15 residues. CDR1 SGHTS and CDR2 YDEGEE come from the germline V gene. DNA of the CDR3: TGTGCCAGCAGTGCGGGGGCGATCTCCTACAATGAGCAGTTCTTC. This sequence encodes CASSAGAISYNEQFF.

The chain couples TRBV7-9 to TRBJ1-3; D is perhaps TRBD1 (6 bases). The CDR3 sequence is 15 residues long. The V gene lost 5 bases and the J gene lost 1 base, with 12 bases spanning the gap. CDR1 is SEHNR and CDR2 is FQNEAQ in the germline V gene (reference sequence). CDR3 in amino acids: CASSKTGSSGNTIYF. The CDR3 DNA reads TGTGCCAGCAGCAAAACAGGGTCATCTGGAAACACCATATATTTT.

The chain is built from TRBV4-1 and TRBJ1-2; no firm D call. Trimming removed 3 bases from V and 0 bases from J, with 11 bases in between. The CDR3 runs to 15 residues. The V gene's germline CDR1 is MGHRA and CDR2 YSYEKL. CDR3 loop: CASSQMTLTNYGYTF. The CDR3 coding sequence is TGCGCCAGCAGCCAGATGACCTTGACTAACTATGGCTACACCTTC.

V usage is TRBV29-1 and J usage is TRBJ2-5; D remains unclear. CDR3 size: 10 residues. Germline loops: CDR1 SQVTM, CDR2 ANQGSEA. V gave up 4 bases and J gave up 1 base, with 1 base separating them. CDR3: CSVGQETQYF. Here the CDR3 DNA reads TGCAGCGTTGGCCAAGAGACCCAGTACTTC.

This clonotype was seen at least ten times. The CDR3 nucleotides read TGTGCCAGCAGTTTAGGAGGGGGCTCCTATAATTCACCCCTCCACTTT. This codes for CASSLGGGSYNSPLHF. The chain has TRBV28 and TRBJ1-6; tentatively, D is TRBD1 (6 bases). Trimming shortened V by 2 bases and J by 0 bases, and 8 bases separated the two germline ends. This CDR3 is 16 amino acids long. Germline CDR1 is MDHEN and CDR2 is SYDVKM. The variable domain in full, completed from reference TRBV28 and TRBJ1-6, reads DVKVTQSSRYLVKRTGEKVFLECVQDMDHENMFWYRQDPGLGLRLIYFSYDVKMKEKGDIPEGYSVSREKKERFSLILESASTNQTSMYLCASSLGGGSYNSPLHFGNGTRLTVT.

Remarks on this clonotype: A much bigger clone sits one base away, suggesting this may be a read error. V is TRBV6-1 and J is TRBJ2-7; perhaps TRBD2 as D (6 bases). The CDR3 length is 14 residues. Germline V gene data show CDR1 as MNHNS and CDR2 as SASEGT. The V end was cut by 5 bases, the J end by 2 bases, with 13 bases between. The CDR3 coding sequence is TGTGCCAGCAGTCCTTCCGGGAGCCCCTACGAGCAGTACTTC. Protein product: CASSPSGSPYEQYF.

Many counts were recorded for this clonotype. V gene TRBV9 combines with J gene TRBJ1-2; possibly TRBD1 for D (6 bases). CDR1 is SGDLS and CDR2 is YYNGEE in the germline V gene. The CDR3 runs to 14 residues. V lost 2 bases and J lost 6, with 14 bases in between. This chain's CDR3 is CASSVGAGGDGYTF. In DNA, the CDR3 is TGTGCCAGCAGCGTGGGGGCGGGGGGAGATGGCTACACCTTC. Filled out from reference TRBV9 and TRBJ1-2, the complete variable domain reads DSGVTQTPKHLITATGQRVTLRCSPRSGDLSVYWYQQSLDQGLQFLIQYYNGEERAKGNILERFSAQQFPDLHSELNLSSLELGDSALYFCASSVGAGGDGYTFGSGTRLTVV.

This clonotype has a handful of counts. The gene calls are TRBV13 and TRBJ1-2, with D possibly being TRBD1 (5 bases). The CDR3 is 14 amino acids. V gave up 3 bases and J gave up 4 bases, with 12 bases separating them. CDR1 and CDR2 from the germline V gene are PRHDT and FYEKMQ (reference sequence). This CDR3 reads CASSLSRGVYGYTF. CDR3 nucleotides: TGTGCCAGCAGCTTGTCTAGGGGCGTCTATGGCTACACCTTC.

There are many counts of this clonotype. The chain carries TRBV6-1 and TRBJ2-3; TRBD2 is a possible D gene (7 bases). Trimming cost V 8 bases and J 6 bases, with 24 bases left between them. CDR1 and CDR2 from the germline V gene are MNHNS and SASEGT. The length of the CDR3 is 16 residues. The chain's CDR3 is CASGGGSLGTTDTQYF. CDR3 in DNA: TGTGCCAGCGGGGGCGGAAGCTTAGGGACTACGGATACGCAGTATTTT.

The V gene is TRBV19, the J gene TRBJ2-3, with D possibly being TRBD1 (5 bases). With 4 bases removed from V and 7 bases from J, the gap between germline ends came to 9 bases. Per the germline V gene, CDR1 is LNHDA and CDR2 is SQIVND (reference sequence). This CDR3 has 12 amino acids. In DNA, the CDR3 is TGTGCCAGTAGTACGCAGGGAAATACGCAGTATTTT. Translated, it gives CASSTQGNTQYF. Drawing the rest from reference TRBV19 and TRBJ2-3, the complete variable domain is DGGITQSPKYLFRKEGQNVTLSCEQNLNHDAMYWYRQDPGQGLRLIYYSQIVNDFQKGDIAEGYSVSREKKESFPLTVTSAQKNPTAFYLCASSTQGNTQYFGPGTRLTVL.

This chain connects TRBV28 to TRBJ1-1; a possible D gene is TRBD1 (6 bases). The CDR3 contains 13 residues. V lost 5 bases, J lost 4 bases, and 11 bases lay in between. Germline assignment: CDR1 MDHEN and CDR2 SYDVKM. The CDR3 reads CASSRQVITEAFF. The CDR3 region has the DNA TGTGCCAGCAGTAGACAGGTTATCACTGAAGCTTTCTTT. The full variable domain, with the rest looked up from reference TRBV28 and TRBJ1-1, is DVKVTQSSRYLVKRTGEKVFLECVQDMDHENMFWYRQDPGLGLRLIYFSYDVKMKEKGDIPEGYSVSREKKERFSLILESASTNQTSMYLCASSRQVITEAFFGQGTRLTVV.

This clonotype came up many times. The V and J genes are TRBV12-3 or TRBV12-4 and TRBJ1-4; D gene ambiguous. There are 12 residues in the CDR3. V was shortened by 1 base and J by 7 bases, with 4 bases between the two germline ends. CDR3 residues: CASSLELEKLFF. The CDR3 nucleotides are TGTGCCAGCAGTTTAGAACTTGAAAAACTGTTTTTT.

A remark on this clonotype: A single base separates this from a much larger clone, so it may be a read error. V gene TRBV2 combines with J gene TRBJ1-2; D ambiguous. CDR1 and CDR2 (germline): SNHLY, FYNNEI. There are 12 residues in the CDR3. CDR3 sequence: CACSEAAYGYTF. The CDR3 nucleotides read TGTGCCTGCAGTGAAGCGGCCTATGGCTACACCTTC.

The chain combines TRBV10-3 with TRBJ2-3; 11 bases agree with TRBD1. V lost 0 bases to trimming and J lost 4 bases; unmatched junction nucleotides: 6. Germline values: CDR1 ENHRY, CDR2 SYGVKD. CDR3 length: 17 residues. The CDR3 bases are TGTGCCATCAGTGAGTCGTCTCCGGGACAGGGGGCAGATACGCAGTATTTT. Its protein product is CAISESSPGQGADTQYF.

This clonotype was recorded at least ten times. CDR3 sequence (DNA): TGCAGTGCCGATAGGGAGGGCTATGGCTACACCTTC. Its translation: CSADREGYGYTF. This rearrangement joins TRBV20-1 to TRBJ1-2; no firm D call. Germline CDR1 and CDR2: DFQATT and SNEGSKA (reference sequence). The CDR3 totals 12 residues. Trimming left V 6 bases short and J 4 bases short, with 12 bases between.